The clone carrying this T cell receptor beta chain was counted only a few times. As yet, its antigen is unknown. Between the trimmed V and J ends, which lost 3 bases and 6 bases, there was a span of 14 bases. CDR1 and CDR2 from the germline V gene are SQVTM and ANQGSEA. The CDR3 is 13 amino acids. This sample was included in a study of cytomegalovirus exposure and HLA in healthy donors. Broader study findings: In a later analysis, compared with equally common non-associated chains, HLA-associated beta chains were more expanded. The productive fraction for most TCR beta V segments was about 90% or about 30% in an earlier analysis.

The PCR used 60 Vbeta and 13 Jbeta primers. Produced via immunoSEQ multiplex PCR; TCRdb's table is partial and in-frame only. The profile shows approximately 130,000 clones, around 77% of them singletons. The sequence was collected from a man aged 50-60 years in good health and CMV-seronegative. The chain has TRBV29-1 and TRBJ2-5; the D gene is possibly TRBD1 (5 bases). The sequenced sample was PBMCs. CDR3 residues: CSVEGRVAQTQYF. DNA of the CDR3: TGCAGCGTTGAGGGCAGGGTGGCGCAGACCCAGTACTTC.